Listed here is a single T cell receptor beta chain. PCR involved 60 Vbeta and 13 Jbeta primers. Generated by immunoSEQ multiplex PCR, the TCRdb table keeps only in-frame clones and is missing some. This sample's table has some 84,000 clones. These data originate in a study of cytomegalovirus exposure and HLA in healthy donors. Germline-derived CDR1 and CDR2 are MDHEN and SYDVKM. CDR3 size: 13 residues. Losses at the gene ends were 7 bases for V and 6 bases for J; bases not matched to a gene: 6. This sequence joins TRBV28 and TRBJ1-5, with 7 bases identical to TRBD1. The sequence was obtained from a man aged 45 to 65 in good health and CMV-seronegative. Sequencing was performed on PBMCs. The CDR3 reads CASTLGGGQPQHF. The CDR3 nucleotides read TGTGCCAGCACCTTAGGGGGCGGTCAGCCCCAGCATTTT.